The following is a T cell receptor (beta chain) sequence with its context. Trimming cost V 6 bases and J 2 bases, with 11 bases left between them. The CDR3 sequence is 13 residues long. Germline V gives CDR1 SGHAT, CDR2 FQNNGV. PCR involved 60 Vbeta and 13 Jbeta primers. Generated by immunoSEQ multiplex PCR, the TCRdb table keeps only in-frame clones and is missing some. The table shows about 120,000 clones, with over 75% occurring only once. These data belong to a study of cytomegalovirus exposure and HLA in healthy donors. The chain links TRBV11-2 to TRBJ2-7, with a possible D match to TRBD1 (6 bases). The sample was PBMCs. The sequence derives from a woman aged 18-29 years in good health and CMV-seronegative. The CDR3, as DNA: TGTGCCAGCAGTCGACAGGCCCCCTACGAGCAGTACTTC. It yields the protein CASSRQAPYEQYF.